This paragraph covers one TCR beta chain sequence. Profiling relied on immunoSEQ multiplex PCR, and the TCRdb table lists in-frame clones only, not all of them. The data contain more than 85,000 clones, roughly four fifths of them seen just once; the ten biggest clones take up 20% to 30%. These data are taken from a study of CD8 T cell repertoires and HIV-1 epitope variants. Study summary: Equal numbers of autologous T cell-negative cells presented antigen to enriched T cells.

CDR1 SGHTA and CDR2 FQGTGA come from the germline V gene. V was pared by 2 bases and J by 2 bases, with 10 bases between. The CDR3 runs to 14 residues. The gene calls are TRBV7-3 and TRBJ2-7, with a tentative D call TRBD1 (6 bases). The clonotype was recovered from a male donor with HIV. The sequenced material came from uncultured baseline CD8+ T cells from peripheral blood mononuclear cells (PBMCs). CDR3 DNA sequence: TGTGCCAGCAGCTTATCCTGGGGGCCCTACGAGCAGTACTTC. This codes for CASSLSWGPYEQYF.